This TCR beta chain was recorded in a study of T cell changes during pregnancy in multiple sclerosis. Germline V gene data show CDR1 as SGDLS and CDR2 as YYNGEE. The CDR3 has 17 amino acids. Trimming cost V 2 bases and J 2 bases; bases outside gene matches: 5. Data came from immunoSEQ multiplex PCR; TCRdb stores just in-frame clones and leaves some out. This table holds around 100,000 clones, around nine tenths found once. The input for sequencing was peripheral blood, taken in the third trimester of pregnancy. The chain uses TRBV9 and TRBJ2-2; 11 nucleotides line up with TRBD2. This TCR was sampled from a female donor with multiple sclerosis, enrolled in a pregnancy study. CDR3 residues: CASSVASGRPNTGELFF. The CDR3 DNA reads TGTGCCAGCAGCGTGGCTAGCGGGAGGCCTAACACCGGGGAGCTGTTTTTT.